The T cell receptor beta chain described here comes from a study of post-analysis software for immune sequencing data. Study information: The study covered relapsing-remitting, secondary progressive and progressive-relapsing courses of multiple sclerosis. Study results and limitations: Samples sharing a preparation batch grouped tightly together when assessed by F measure. Comparison of patients with controls showed five TRBV segments more frequent in patients, TRBV5-6, TRBV5-1 and TRBV20-1 among them. Normalized Chao1 diversity in multiple sclerosis patients fell significantly below that of controls.

Unique molecular identifiers were present in the TCR beta cDNA libraries. About 500,000 cDNA molecules were obtained from about 0.98 to 11 million T cells. One entry per CDR3 protein, called by TCRdb with MiXCR from the PCR reads. This table has 430,000 or so distinct CDR3 sequences, roughly 38% appearing once. This clonotype was observed a handful of times. Its target is unknown. Trimming removed 3 bases at V and 2 bases at J, with 12 bases between. This CDR3 spans 15 amino acids. The clonotype originates from a girl aged 2 to 10 with multiple sclerosis. Sequencing was performed on blood. This chain uses TRBV12-3 or TRBV12-4 with TRBJ2-3, with D possibly TRBD1 on 6 matching bases. The CDR3, as DNA: TGTGCCAGCAGTTTGACGGGGACAAACACAGATACGCAGTATTTT. Protein product: CASSLTGTNTDTQYF.